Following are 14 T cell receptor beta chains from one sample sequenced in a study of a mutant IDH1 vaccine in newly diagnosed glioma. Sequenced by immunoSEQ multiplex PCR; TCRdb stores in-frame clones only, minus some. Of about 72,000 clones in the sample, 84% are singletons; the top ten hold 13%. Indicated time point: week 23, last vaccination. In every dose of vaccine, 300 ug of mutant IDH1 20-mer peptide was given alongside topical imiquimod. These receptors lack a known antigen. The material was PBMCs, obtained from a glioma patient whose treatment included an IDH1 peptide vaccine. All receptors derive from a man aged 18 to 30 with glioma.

CDR3 amino acids: CATSSIGDEQFF. The CDR3 DNA follows: TGTGCCACCAGCTCCATTGGGGATGAGCAGTTCTTC. V is TRBV15 and J is TRBJ2-1; D gene unclear. Between the trimmed V and J ends, which lost 5 bases and 8 bases, there was a span of 10 bases. Germline CDR1 and CDR2: LNHNV and YYDKDF (reference sequence). This CDR3 has 12 amino acids.

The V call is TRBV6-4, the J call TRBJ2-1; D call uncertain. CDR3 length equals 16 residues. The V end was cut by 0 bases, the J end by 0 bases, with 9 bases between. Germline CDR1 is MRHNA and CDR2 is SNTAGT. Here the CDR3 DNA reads TGTGCCAGCAGTGACTCGCCTTTCATCTCCTACAATGAGCAGTTCTTC. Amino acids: CASSDSPFISYNEQFF.

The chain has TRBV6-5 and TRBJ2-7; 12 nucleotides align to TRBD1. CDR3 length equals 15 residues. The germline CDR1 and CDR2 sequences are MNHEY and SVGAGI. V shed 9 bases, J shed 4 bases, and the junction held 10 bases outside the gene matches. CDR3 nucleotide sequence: TGTGCCAGTCTGAGCGGGACAGGGGGCGCGTACGAGCAGTACTTC. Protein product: CASLSGTGGAYEQYF.

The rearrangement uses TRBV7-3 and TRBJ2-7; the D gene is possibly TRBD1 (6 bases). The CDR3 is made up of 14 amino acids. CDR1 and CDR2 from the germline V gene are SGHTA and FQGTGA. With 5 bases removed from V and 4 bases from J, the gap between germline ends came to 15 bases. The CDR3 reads CASSPDRYSYEQYF. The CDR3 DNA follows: TGTGCCAGCAGCCCCGACAGGTACTCGTACGAGCAGTACTTC.

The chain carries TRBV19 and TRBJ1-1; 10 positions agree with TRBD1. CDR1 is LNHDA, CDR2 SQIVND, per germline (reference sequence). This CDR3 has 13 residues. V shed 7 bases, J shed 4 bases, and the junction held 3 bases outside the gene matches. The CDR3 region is CASTWTGGTEAFF. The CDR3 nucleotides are TGTGCCAGTACCTGGACAGGGGGCACTGAAGCTTTCTTT.

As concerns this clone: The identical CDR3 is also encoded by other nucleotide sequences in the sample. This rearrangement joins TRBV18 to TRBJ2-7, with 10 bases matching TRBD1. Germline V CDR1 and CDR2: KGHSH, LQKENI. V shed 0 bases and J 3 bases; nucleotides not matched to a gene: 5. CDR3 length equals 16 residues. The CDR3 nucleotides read TGTGCCAGCTCACCACCCGGGACAGGGGTCCTCTACGAGCAGTACTTC. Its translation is CASSPPGTGVLYEQYF.

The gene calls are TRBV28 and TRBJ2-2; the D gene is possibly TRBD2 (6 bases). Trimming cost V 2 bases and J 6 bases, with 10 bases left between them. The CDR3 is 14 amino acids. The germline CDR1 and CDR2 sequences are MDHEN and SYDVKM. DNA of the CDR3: TGTGCCAGCAGTTTACGACTAGTGGCCGGGGAGCTGTTTTTT. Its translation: CASSLRLVAGELFF. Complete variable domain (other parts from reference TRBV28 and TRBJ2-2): DVKVTQSSRYLVKRTGEKVFLECVQDMDHENMFWYRQDPGLGLRLIYFSYDVKMKEKGDIPEGYSVSREKKERFSLILESASTNQTSMYLCASSLRLVAGELFFGEGSRLTVL.

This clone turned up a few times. The DNA of the CDR3 is TGTGCCAGCGGAGCCTCGGGGATAGGCAATCAGCCCCAGCATTTT. Amino acids: CASGASGIGNQPQHF. This rearrangement joins TRBV6-5 to TRBJ1-5; no clear D gene. The CDR3 covers 15 residues. Trimming took off 8 bases at V and 2 bases at J, with 16 bases between the two ends. Germline V lookup: CDR1 MNHEY, CDR2 SVGAGI.

The CDR3 DNA sequence: TGTGCCAGCAGCTTAGTTGGGGGGGAAGTTGAGCAGTACTTC. The encoded protein is CASSLVGGEVEQYF. The rearrangement uses TRBV7-8 and TRBJ2-7, with TRBD2 identical over 7 bases. Germline CDR1 reads SGHVS; CDR2 reads FQNEAQ. J lost 7 bases, V lost 1 base, and 7 bases had no gene match. The CDR3 covers 14 residues.

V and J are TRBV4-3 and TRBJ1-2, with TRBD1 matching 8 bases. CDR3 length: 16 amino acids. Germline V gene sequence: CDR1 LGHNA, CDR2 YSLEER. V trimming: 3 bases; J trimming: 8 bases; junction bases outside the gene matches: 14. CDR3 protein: CASSQGRDRLYEGYTF. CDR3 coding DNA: TGCGCCAGCAGCCAGGGACGGGACAGGCTTTATGAGGGCTACACCTTC.

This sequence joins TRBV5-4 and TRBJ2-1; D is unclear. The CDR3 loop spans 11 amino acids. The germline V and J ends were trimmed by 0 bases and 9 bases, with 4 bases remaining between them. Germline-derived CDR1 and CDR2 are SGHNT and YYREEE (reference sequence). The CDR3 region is CASSLVSEQFF. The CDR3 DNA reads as TGTGCCAGCAGCTTGGTGAGTGAGCAGTTCTTC.

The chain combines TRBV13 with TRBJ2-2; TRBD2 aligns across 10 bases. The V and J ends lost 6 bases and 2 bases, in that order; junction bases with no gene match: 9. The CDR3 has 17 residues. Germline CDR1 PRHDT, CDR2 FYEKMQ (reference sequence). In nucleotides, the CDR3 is TGTGCCAGCAGGTCTCCAGCGGGGGGGATCAACACCGGGGAGCTGTTTTTT. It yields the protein CASRSPAGGINTGELFF.

CDR3 protein: CASSPLRTSGGYTDTQYF. The CDR3 bases are TGCGCCAGCAGCCCCCTAAGGACTAGCGGGGGGTACACAGATACGCAGTATTTT. The chain carries TRBV4-1 and TRBJ2-3, with TRBD2 identical over 14 bases. The ends lost 4 bases at V and 2 bases at J; junction bases unmatched: 8. The CDR3 consists of 18 residues. Germline V lookup: CDR1 MGHRA, CDR2 YSYEKL.

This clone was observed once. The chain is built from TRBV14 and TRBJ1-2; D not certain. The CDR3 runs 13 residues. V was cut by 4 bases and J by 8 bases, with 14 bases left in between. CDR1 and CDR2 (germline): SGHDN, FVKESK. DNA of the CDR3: TGTGCCAGCAGCCCCTTGAGGGTAGAAGGCTACACCTTC. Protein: CASSPLRVEGYTF.